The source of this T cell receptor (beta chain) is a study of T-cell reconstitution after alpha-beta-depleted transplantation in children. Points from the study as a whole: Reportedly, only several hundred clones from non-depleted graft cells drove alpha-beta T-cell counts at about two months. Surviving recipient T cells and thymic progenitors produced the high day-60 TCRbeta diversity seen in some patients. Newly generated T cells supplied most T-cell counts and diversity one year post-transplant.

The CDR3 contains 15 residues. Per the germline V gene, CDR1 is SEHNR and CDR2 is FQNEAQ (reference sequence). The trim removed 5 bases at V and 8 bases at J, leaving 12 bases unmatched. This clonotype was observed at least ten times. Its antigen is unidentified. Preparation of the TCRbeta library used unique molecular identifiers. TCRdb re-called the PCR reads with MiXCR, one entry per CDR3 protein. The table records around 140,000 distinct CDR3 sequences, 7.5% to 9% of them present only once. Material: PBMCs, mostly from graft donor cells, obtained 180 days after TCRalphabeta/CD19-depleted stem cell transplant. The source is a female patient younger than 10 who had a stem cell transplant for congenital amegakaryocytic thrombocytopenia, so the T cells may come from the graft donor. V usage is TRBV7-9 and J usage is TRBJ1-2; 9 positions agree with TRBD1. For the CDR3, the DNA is TGTGCCAGCAGCCCCATCGACAGGGGGGGAACCGGCTACACCTTC. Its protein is CASSPIDRGGTGYTF.